This T cell receptor beta chain was captured by sequencing in a study of blood T cell repertoires in COVID-19. Study as a whole: From the United States, Italy and Spain came samples of acute and convalescent COVID-19.

Generated by immunoSEQ multiplex PCR, the TCRdb table keeps only in-frame clones and is missing some. The sample includes tens of thousands of clones, approximately 86% of them seen just once. CDR1 KGHSH and CDR2 LQKENI come from the germline V gene. The CDR3 runs 16 residues. V gave up 6 bases and J gave up 0 bases, with 12 bases separating them. The rearrangement links TRBV18 to TRBJ2-6; D perhaps matches TRBD2 (6 bases). The sequence derives from an elderly woman in a cohort sampled during active or convalescent COVID-19. The sample consisted of peripheral blood. The CDR3 sequence is CASSPTSHSGANVLTF. The CDR3 coding sequence is TGTGCCAGCTCGCCGACTAGTCACTCTGGGGCCAACGTCCTGACTTTC.